This TCR beta chain came from a study of T cell responses to AZD1222 COVID-19 vaccine. CDR1 is MNHEY, CDR2 SMNVEV, per germline (reference sequence). The CDR3 sequence is 15 residues long. Trimming removed 9 bases at V and 6 bases at J, with 24 bases between. As concerns this clone: Its antigen is still unknown.

Some clones are missing from TCRdb's copy, which holds only in-frame ones; the method was immunoSEQ multiplex PCR. The data contain 95,000 to 110,000 clones, 91% of them singletons. Findings of the study overall: Across the whole spike, CD4 TCRs peaked at regions 160-218 and 743-854.

This sample comprised peripheral blood, obtained on day 0 of AZD1222 vaccination. The chain has TRBV27 and TRBJ2-7; perhaps TRBD1 as D (5 bases). This receptor was taken from an adult in good health. The CDR3 coding sequence is TGTGCCAGACCCACATTGGACACCCGCGTACGCGAGCAGTACTTC. Protein: CARPTLDTRVREQYF.